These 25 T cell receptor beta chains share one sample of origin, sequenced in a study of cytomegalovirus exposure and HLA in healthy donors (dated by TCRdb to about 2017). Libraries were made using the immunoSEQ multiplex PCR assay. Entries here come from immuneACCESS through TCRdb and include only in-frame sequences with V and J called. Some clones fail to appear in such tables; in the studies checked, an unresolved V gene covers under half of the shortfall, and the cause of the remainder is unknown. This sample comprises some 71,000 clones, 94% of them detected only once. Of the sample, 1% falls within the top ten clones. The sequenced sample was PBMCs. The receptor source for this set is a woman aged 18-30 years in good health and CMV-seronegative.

This CDR3 reads CASSPRTGANEKLFF. The DNA for the CDR3 is TGTGCCAGCAGCCCTCGGACAGGGGCTAATGAAAAACTGTTTTTT. The chain recombines TRBV9 with TRBJ1-4; 9 nucleotides align to TRBD1. Losses at the gene ends were 4 bases for V and 3 bases for J; bases not matched to a gene: 4. The CDR3 is made up of 15 amino acids. Germline V gene data show CDR1 as SGDLS and CDR2 as YYNGEE.

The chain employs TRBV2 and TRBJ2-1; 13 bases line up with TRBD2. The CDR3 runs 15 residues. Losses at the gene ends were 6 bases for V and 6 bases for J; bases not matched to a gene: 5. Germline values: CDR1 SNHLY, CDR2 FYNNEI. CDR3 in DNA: TGTGCCAGCAGGCGGGGACTAGCGGGAATCAATGAGCAGTTCTTC. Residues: CASRRGLAGINEQFF.

CDR3 sequence (DNA): TGTGCCAGCAGCTTAGACAGGGGGCGTAGCCCTGAAGCTTTCTTT. Translated: CASSLDRGRSPEAFF. V usage is TRBV7-2 and J usage is TRBJ1-1; TRBD1 aligns across 9 bases. Looked up from germline, CDR1 is SGHTA and CDR2 is FQGNSA. This CDR3 is built from 15 residues. V shed 1 base, J shed 6 bases, and the junction held 6 bases outside the gene matches.

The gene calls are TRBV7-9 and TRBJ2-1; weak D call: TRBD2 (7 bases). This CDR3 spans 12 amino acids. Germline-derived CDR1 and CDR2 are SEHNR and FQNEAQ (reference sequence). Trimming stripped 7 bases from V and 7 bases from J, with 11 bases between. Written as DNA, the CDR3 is TGTGCCAGCAACGAGGGGGGGAATGAGCAGTTCTTC. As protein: CASNEGGNEQFF.

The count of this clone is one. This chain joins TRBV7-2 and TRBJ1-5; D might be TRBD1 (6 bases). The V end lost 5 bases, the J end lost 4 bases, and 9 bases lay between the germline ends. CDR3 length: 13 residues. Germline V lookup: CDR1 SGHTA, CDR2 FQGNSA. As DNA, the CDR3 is TGTGCCAGCAGCACCGACAGGAATCAGCCCCAGCATTTT. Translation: CASSTDRNQPQHF.

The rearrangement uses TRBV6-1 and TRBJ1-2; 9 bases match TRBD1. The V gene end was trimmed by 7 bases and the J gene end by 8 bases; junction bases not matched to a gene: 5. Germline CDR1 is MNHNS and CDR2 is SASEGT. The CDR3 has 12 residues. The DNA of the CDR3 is TGTGCCAGCACCTTAACAGGGGGCGGCTACACCTTC. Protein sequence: CASTLTGGGYTF.

CDR3 sequence reads: CASGGLTTGELFF. CDR3 bases: TGTGCCAGCGGGGGACTGACCACCGGGGAGCTGTTTTTT. The chain links TRBV2 to TRBJ2-2, with a tentative D call TRBD2 (6 bases). CDR1 and CDR2 (germline): SNHLY, FYNNEI. This CDR3 is built from 13 residues. Trimming removed 8 bases from V and 4 bases from J, with 11 bases in between.

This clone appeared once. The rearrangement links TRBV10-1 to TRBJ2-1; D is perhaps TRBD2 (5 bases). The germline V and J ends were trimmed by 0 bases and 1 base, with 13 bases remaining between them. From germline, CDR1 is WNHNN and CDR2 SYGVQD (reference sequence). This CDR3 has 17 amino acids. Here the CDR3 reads CASSESFKRTSYNEQFF. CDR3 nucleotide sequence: TGCGCCAGCAGTGAGTCGTTTAAGCGGACTTCCTACAATGAGCAGTTCTTC.

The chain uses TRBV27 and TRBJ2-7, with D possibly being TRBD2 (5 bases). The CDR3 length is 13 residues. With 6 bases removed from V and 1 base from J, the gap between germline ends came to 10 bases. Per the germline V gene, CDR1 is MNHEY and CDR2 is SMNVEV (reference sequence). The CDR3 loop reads CASRGAISYEQYF. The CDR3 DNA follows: TGTGCCAGCAGGGGAGCTATTTCCTACGAGCAGTACTTC.

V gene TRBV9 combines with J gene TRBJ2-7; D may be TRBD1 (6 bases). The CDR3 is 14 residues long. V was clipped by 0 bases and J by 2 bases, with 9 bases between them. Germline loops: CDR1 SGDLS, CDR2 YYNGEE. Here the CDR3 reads CASSVEGDAYEQYF. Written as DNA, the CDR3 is TGTGCCAGCAGCGTAGAGGGGGACGCCTACGAGCAGTACTTC.

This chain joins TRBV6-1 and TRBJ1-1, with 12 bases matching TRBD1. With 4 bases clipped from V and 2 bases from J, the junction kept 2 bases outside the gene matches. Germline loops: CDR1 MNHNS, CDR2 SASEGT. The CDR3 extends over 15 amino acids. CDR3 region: CASSAGTGGNTEAFF. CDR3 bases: TGTGCCAGCAGTGCCGGGACAGGGGGCAACACTGAAGCTTTCTTT.

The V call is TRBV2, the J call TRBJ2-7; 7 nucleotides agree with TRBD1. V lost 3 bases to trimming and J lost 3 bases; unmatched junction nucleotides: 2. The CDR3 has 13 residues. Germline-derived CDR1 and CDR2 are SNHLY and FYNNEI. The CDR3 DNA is TGTGCCAGCAGTGACCGGGACAGCTACGAGCAGTACTTC. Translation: CASSDRDSYEQYF.

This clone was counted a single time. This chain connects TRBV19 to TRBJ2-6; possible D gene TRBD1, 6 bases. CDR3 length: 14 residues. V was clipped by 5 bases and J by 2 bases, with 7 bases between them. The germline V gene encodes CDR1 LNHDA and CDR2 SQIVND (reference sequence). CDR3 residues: CASSEGAGANVLTF. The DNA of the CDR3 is TGTGCCAGTAGTGAGGGGGCTGGGGCCAACGTCCTGACTTTC.

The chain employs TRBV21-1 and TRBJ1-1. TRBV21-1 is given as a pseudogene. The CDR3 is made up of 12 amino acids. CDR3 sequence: CASSKGGLEAFF. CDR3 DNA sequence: TGTGCCAGCAGCAAGGGAGGCCTTGAAGCTTTCTTT.

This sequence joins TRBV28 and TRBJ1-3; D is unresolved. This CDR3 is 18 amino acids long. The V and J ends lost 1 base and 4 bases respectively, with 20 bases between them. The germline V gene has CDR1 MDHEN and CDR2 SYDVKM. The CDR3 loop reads CASSLSPSEGLGGNTIYF. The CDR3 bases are TGTGCCAGCAGTTTATCCCCGTCGGAGGGATTAGGAGGAAACACCATATATTTT.

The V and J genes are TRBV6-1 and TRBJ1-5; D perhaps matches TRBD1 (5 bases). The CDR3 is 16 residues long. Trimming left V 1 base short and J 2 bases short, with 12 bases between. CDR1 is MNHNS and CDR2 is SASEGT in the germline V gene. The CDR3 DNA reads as TGTGCCAGCAGTGAAGAGGCCGGGGGAGGCAATCAGCCCCAGCATTTT. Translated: CASSEEAGGGNQPQHF.

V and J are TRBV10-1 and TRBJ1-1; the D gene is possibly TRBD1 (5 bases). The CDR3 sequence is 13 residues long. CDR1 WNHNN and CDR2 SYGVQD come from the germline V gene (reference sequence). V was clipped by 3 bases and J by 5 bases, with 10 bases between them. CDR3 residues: CASSDGGMTEAFF. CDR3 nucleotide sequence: TGCGCCAGCAGTGACGGGGGGATGACTGAAGCTTTCTTT.

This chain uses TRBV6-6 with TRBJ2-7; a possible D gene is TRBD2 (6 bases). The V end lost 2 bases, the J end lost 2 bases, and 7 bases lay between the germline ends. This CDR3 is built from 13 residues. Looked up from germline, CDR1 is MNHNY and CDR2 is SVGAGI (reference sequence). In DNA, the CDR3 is TGTGCCAGCAGTTACCCGGGAGCCTACGAGCAGTACTTC. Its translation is CASSYPGAYEQYF.

CDR3 coding DNA: TGTGCCAGCAGTGCGGTACAGGGGGAGACCCAGTACTTC. This gives the protein CASSAVQGETQYF. The J gene is TRBJ2-5, the V gene TRBV2; 7 bases map to TRBD1. V gave up 4 bases and J gave up 5 bases; unmatched junction bases: 4. This CDR3 has 13 amino acids. CDR1 SNHLY and CDR2 FYNNEI come from the germline V gene.

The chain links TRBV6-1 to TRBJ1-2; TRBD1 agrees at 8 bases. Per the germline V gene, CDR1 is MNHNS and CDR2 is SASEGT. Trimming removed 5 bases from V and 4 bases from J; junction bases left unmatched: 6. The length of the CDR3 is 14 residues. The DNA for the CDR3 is TGTGCCAGCAGTCCGACAGGGGATTCCTATGGCTACACCTTC. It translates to CASSPTGDSYGYTF.

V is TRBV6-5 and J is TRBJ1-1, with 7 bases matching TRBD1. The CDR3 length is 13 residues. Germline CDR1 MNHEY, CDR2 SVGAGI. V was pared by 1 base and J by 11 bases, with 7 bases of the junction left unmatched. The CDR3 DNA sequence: TGTGCCAGCAGTTACTTCGGGACAGATACGGCTTTCTTT. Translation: CASSYFGTDTAFF.

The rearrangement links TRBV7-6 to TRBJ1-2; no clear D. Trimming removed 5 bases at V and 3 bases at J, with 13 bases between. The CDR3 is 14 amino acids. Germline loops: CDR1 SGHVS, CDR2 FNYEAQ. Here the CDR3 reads CASSPRQSHYGYTF. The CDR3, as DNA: TGTGCCAGCAGCCCGCGACAATCCCACTATGGCTACACCTTC.

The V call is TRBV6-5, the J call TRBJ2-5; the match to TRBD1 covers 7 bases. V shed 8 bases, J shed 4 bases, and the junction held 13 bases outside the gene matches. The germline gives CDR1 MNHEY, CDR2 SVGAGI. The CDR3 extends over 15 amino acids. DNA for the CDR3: TGTGCCAGCCAACCTTTTACTGACAGGGTAGAGACCCAGTACTTC. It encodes CASQPFTDRVETQYF.

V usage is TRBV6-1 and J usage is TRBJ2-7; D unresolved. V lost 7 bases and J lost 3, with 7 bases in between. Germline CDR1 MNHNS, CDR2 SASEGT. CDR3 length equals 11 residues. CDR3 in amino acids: CASISGYEQYF. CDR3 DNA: TGTGCCAGCATCTCCGGCTACGAGCAGTACTTC.

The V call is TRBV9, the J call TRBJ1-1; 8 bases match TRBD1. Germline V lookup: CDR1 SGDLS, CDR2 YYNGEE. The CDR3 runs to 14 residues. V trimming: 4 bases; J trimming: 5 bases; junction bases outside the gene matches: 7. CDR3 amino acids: CASSTQGAGTEAFF. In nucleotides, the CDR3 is TGTGCCAGCAGCACCCAGGGGGCAGGAACTGAAGCTTTCTTT.